This T cell receptor beta chain was recovered during a study of shared clonotypes between healthy human individuals. Trimming took off 0 bases at V and 5 bases at J, with 8 bases between the two ends. Germline V lookup: CDR1 MNHEY, CDR2 SVGAGI. The length of the CDR3 is 14 residues. On this clone itself: Its antigen remains unknown.

Assay: immunoSEQ multiplex PCR; the TCRdb copy retains only in-frame clones and omits some. The table has about 2 million clones, approximately 95% seen once; the top ten hold 0.1% to 0.15%. Study-level points and caveats: Sharing of clonotypes among donors was expected to vary with sequencing depth. Generally, estimated richness proved larger in naive subsets than it did in memory subsets.

Sequencing used naive CD4+ T cells sorted from blood. Regarding subset: CD45RA+ positively selected. The TCR originated in a man younger than 30 in good health. The chain recombines TRBV6-5 with TRBJ2-4; D uncertain. The CDR3 DNA reads as TGTGCCAGCAGTTACTCACGTAACGAAAACATTCAGTACTTC. This codes for CASSYSRNENIQYF.